The clone carrying this T cell receptor (beta chain) was seen ten or more times. Antigen unknown. Germline values: CDR1 SGDLS, CDR2 YYNGEE. The length of the CDR3 is 19 residues. Trimming at V came to 0 bases and at J to 6 bases, leaving 16 bases not matched to a gene. The source of the sample is a study of CD8 T cells in ankylosing spondylitis. Overall study findings and caveats: Seemingly distinctive of ankylosing spondylitis blood was a TCR beta motif formed by eight highly homologous variants.

Each TCR beta library was made by quantitative 5'-RACE that incorporated molecular barcodes. TCRdb re-called the 5' RACE reads through MiXCR, storing one row per CDR3 protein. The sample lists approximately 24,000 distinct CDR3 sequences; just over 2.5% were seen once. The sequenced material came from blood, either unsorted or a sorted T cell fraction (not recorded which). The chain uses TRBV9 and TRBJ2-7, with 12 bases fitting TRBD2. This clonotype was obtained from a female donor with ankylosing spondylitis or in good health (not recorded which). CDR3: CASSVGLAGDPPLRREQYF. The CDR3 bases are TGTGCCAGCAGCGTAGGACTAGCGGGAGACCCTCCTCTTCGGCGCGAGCAGTACTTC. The full variable domain, completed using reference TRBV9 and TRBJ2-7, is DSGVTQTPKHLITATGQRVTLRCSPRSGDLSVYWYQQSLDQGLQFLIQYYNGEERAKGNILERFSAQQFPDLHSELNLSSLELGDSALYFCASSVGLAGDPPLRREQYFGPGTRLTVT.